These T cell receptor beta chains were read from a single sample in a study of blood T cell repertoires in COVID-19. The repertoire was sequenced with immunoSEQ multiplex PCR; TCRdb's copy has only in-frame clones and lacks some. The table records approximately 250,000 clones, about nine tenths of them present only once. The sequenced sample was PBMCs or T cells enriched from blood (not recorded which). The receptors originated from a woman aged 40 to 50 with acute COVID-19. CDR3s include the opening cysteine and the closing phenylalanine or tryptophan. D genes are given only for firm matches. Clone size is not always given. Where it is, it says once, few, many or a class for expanded clones.

abundance | len | d_gene | j_gene | v_gene | CDR3nt | CDR3aa
. | 11 | . | TRBJ2-1 | TRBV11-2 | TGTGCCAGCAGCTTTATAAATGAGCAGTTCTTC | CASSFINEQFF
. | 15 | . | TRBJ1-4 | TRBV11-2 | TGTGCCAGCAGCTTAAGGGGAGGGGAGGGTGAAAAACTGTTTTTT | CASSLRGGEGEKLFF
. | 14 | . | TRBJ1-2 | TRBV19 | TGTGCCAGTAGCTCAACCAGGTTTCTGTATGGCTACACCTTC | CASSSTRFLYGYTF
. | 17 | . | TRBJ2-2 | TRBV27 | TGTGCCAGCAGTCCATCACTGGGACTCATGAACACCGGGGAGCTGTTTTTT | CASSPSLGLMNTGELFF
once | 15 | . | TRBJ2-1 | TRBV7-2 | TGTGCCAGCAGCTGGGACACAGGCTCCTACAATGAGCAGTTCTTC | CASSWDTGSYNEQFF
once | 16 | . | TRBJ2-5 | TRBV14 | TGTGCCAGCAGCCAAGAAGCTGCCGGTAACCCAGAGACCCAGTACTTC | CASSQEAAGNPETQYF
. | 14 | . | TRBJ1-5 | TRBV19 | TGTGCCAGTAGTATTAGGGGGTTTAATCAGCCCCAGCATTTT | CASSIRGFNQPQHF
once | 14 | TRBD2 | TRBJ2-1 | TRBV19 | TGTGCCAGTAGTAGAGACTTAGCGGGAGATGAGCAGTTCTTC | CASSRDLAGDEQFF
. | 15 | TRBD2 | TRBJ2-1 | TRBV5-1 | TGCGCCAGCAGCTTTGGACTAGCGAACCACAATGAGCAGTTCTTC | CASSFGLANHNEQFF
. | 12 | . | TRBJ1-2 | TRBV10-3 | TGTGCCATCAGAACAGGGTCCGACGGCTACACCTTC | CAIRTGSDGYTF
. | 18 | TRBD1 | TRBJ2-2 | TRBV5-4 | TGTGCCAGCAGCCCGGGACAGCTTAGCCTCGCGAACACCGGGGAGCTGTTTTTT | CASSPGQLSLANTGELFF
. | 15 | TRBD1 | TRBJ1-2 | TRBV3-1/TRBV3-2 | TGTGCCAGCAGCCCCCGGGACAGATTTAACTATGGCTACACCTTC | CASSPRDRFNYGYTF
. | 14 | . | TRBJ2-2 | TRBV11-2 | TGTGCCAGCAGCTGGACACGTACAACCGGGGAGCTGTTTTTT | CASSWTRTTGELFF
once | 11 | . | TRBJ1-1 | TRBV24-1 | TGTGCCACCATTCGGGGGACTGAAGCTTTCTTT | CATIRGTEAFF
once | 16 | . | TRBJ1-2 | TRBV7-8 | TGTGCCAGCAGCGGGAGCGGAGACTGGAGTCCGGATGGCTACACCTTC | CASSGSGDWSPDGYTF
. | 15 | . | TRBJ2-5 | TRBV7-9 | TGTGCCAGCAGCTTAGTTCGGGGGATTCAAGAGACCCAGTACTTC | CASSLVRGIQETQYF
. | 17 | . | TRBJ1-6 | TRBV7-9 | TGTGCCAGCAGCTTAGGGGCACCACGCTCCTATAATTCACCCCTCCACTTT | CASSLGAPRSYNSPLHF
once | 16 | . | TRBJ2-7 | TRBV21-1 | TGTGCCAGCAGCGCGAGGACTAGCGGGAGGGTCTACGAGCAGTACTTC | CASSARTSGRVYEQYF
. | 14 | . | TRBJ2-5 | TRBV3-1/TRBV3-2 | TGTGCCAGCAGCCTTCGACCAGGCCAAGAGACCCAGTACTTC | CASSLRPGQETQYF
. | 18 | . | TRBJ2-6 | TRBV19 | TGTGCCAGTAGTATGAGGACAGTACTAAGCTCTGGGGCCAACGTCCTGACTTTC | CASSMRTVLSSGANVLTF
once | 14 | . | TRBJ1-2 | TRBV29-1 | TGCAGCGTTGAAGTAGGGGCCAGTAACTATGGCTACACCTTC | CSVEVGASNYGYTF
once | 14 | TRBD1 | TRBJ1-2 | TRBV18 | TGTGCCAGCTCACCTGGACAGGGTGACTATGGCTACACCTTC | CASSPGQGDYGYTF
. | 16 | TRBD2 | TRBJ2-1 | TRBV7-9 | TGTGCCAGCAGCTTATACGGCGGGAGGGAAGAAAATGAGCAGTTCTTC | CASSLYGGREENEQFF
. | 19 | . | TRBJ1-2 | TRBV15 | TGTGCCACCAGCAGAGATCAGCTTCTAGGTAACCCAACTGGCTATGGCTACACCTTC | CATSRDQLLGNPTGYGYTF
. | 13 | TRBD1 | TRBJ1-2 | TRBV5-1 | TGCGCCAGCAGTGGACAGGGGGACTATGGCTACACCTTC | CASSGQGDYGYTF
. | 16 | . | TRBJ2-1 | TRBV15 | TGTGCCACCAGCAGAGAGAGCCCCCCGACAGTCAATGAGCAGTTCTTC | CATSRESPPTVNEQFF
. | 15 | TRBD1 | TRBJ2-3 | TRBV5-1 | TGCGCCAGCAGCCCGACAGGGGATTCGACAGATACGCAGTATTTT | CASSPTGDSTDTQYF
. | 15 | . | TRBJ2-5 | TRBV6-4 | TGTGCCAGCAGTGACTCCCCAGGGGGGCAAGAGACCCAGTACTTC | CASSDSPGGQETQYF
. | 13 | . | TRBJ1-1 | TRBV27 | TGTGCCAGCAGTCTTCAGCGGAACACTGAAGCTTTCTTT | CASSLQRNTEAFF
. | 15 | . | TRBJ2-7 | TRBV9 | TGTGCCAGCAGCGTCCACCCCTCGGACACCGCCGAGCAGTACTTC | CASSVHPSDTAEQYF
. | 15 | . | TRBJ2-7 | TRBV7-2 | TGTGCCAGCAGCTTAAATGACGCAGGAACCTACGAGCAGTACTTC | CASSLNDAGTYEQYF
. | 15 | TRBD1 | TRBJ1-4 | TRBV19 | TGTGCCAGTAGTACCCAGACAGGGGGGGGAGAAAAACTGTTTTTT | CASSTQTGGGEKLFF
. | 16 | TRBD2 | TRBJ2-3 | TRBV5-1 | TGCGCCAGCAGCTCACTAGCGGGAGTCGGTCCAGATACGCAGTATTTT | CASSSLAGVGPDTQYF
. | 20 | TRBD2 | TRBJ2-1 | TRBV12-5 | TGTGCTAGTGGCACCCCTCCAGGACTAGCGGGTGGGGCACAAATGGATGAGCAGTTCTTC | CASGTPPGLAGGAQMDEQFF
many | 13 | . | TRBJ1-1 | TRBV29-1 | TGCAGCGTTGCGCAGGGGACGAACACTGAAGCTTTCTTT | CSVAQGTNTEAFF
. | 15 | . | TRBJ1-3 | TRBV7-8 | TGTGCCAGCAGCCCTAACAGGGTTTGGAGAAACACCATATATTTT | CASSPNRVWRNTIYF
. | 13 | . | TRBJ2-2 | TRBV7-9 | TGTGCCAGCAGCTTCCAGGGCACCGGGGAGCTGTTTTTT | CASSFQGTGELFF
. | 17 | . | TRBJ1-5 | TRBV19 | TGTGCCAGTAGTATTTCCCCCCTTAGATCGAGCAATCAGCCCCAGCATTTT | CASSISPLRSSNQPQHF
. | 14 | . | TRBJ1-4 | TRBV6-1 | TGTGCCAGCAGTGAATCCCGGTCTAGTGAAAAACTGTTTTTT | CASSESRSSEKLFF
. | 16 | TRBD2 | TRBJ2-2 | TRBV19 | TGTGCCAGTAGTCCAGGACTAGCGGGTTCCACCGGGGAGCTGTTTTTT | CASSPGLAGSTGELFF
once | 13 | . | TRBJ2-1 | TRBV18 | TGTGCCAGCTCACCCCCCGAGGTGAATGAGCAGTTCTTC | CASSPPEVNEQFF
. | 16 | TRBD2 | TRBJ2-6 | TRBV11-2 | TGTGCCAGCAGGAGCGGGAGGACTCCTGGGGCCAACGTCCTGACTTTC | CASRSGRTPGANVLTF
few | 17 | . | TRBJ2-1 | TRBV9 | TGTGCCAGCAGCGTAGGTCGTGGGACTTTCACGCACAATGAGCAGTTCTTC | CASSVGRGTFTHNEQFF
. | 13 | . | TRBJ2-5 | TRBV5-1 | TGCGCCAGCAGCTCCCCCAGGCAAGAGACCCAGTACTTC | CASSSPRQETQYF
. | 15 | . | TRBJ2-1 | TRBV18 | TGTGCCAGCTCACCTGTGCGGGAAATATACAATGAGCAGTTCTTC | CASSPVREIYNEQFF
. | 15 | TRBD1 | TRBJ2-2 | TRBV4-1 | TGCGCCAGCAGCCAATCCGGGACAGGTGTCGGGGAGCTGTTTTTT | CASSQSGTGVGELFF
few | 16 | TRBD1 | TRBJ1-5 | TRBV5-8 | TGTGCCAGCAGCTTGCGGGGGGGGACAGGGAATCAGCCCCAGCATTTT | CASSLRGGTGNQPQHF
few | 16 | . | TRBJ1-2 | TRBV5-1 | TGCGCCAGCGCGAGGAGTGGGGGGCGGGAGAACTATGGCTACACCTTC | CASARSGGRENYGYTF
. | 15 | . | TRBJ1-5 | TRBV27 | TGTGCCAGCAGATTATCCCCGGGTCCCGGGCAGCCCCAGCATTTT | CASRLSPGPGQPQHF
. | 16 | TRBD1 | TRBJ1-1 | TRBV5-6 | TGTGCCAGCAGCTACTGGGACAGACCCCTGAACACTGAAGCTTTCTTT | CASSYWDRPLNTEAFF